This TCR beta chain emerged from a study of early T cells in non-severe SARS-CoV-2 infection. Study information: Bulk RNA from unsorted whole blood was sequenced; chains were unpaired. Study outcomes and limitations: Matches to VDJdb favored anti-spike CD8 responses and missed private and CD4 specificities.

The sample holds a few counts of this clonotype. What it binds is unknown. Tagging with unique molecular identifiers was applied to individual cDNA molecules. A single record per CDR3 protein comes from TCRdb applying MiXCR to the 5' RACE reads. Here the sample spans over 70,000 distinct CDR3 sequences, about 15% being singletons. Material: whole blood, obtained at baseline. The clonotype originates from an adult who was a healthcare worker with PCR-confirmed SARS-CoV-2 infection or an uninfected control (not recorded which).

CDR3 region: CASSSGKTSPSTDTQYF. The DNA for the CDR3 is TGTGCCAGCAGCTCCGGAAAAACTAGTCCTAGCACAGATACGCAGTATTTT. The genes are TRBV11-2 and TRBJ2-3; maybe TRBD2 (5 bases). The V gene's germline CDR1 is SGHAT and CDR2 FQNNGV. Trimming stripped 4 bases from V and 0 bases from J, with 17 bases between. This CDR3 contains 17 residues. Full variable domain (rest looked up from reference TRBV11-2 and TRBJ2-3): EAGVAQSPRYKIIEKRQSVAFWCNPISGHATLYWYQQILGQGPKLLIQFQNNGVVDDSQLPKDRFSAERLKGVDSTLKIQPAKLEDSAVYLCASSSGKTSPSTDTQYFGPGTRLTVL.